The 23 T cell receptor beta chains presented below share a single source sample, sequenced in a study of memory CD4+ T cells and cytomegalovirus serostatus. The sort gate was single viable CD3+CD4+CD8-CD45RO+ cells for memory CD4+ T cells. The data were produced by immunoSEQ multiplex PCR, yet TCRdb's version contains in-frame clones alone and is incomplete. The data hold around 45,000 clones, with around four fifths observed a single time. Sequencing was carried out using memory CD4+ T cells from blood. These TCRs come from an adult in good health and CMV-seronegative.

V gene TRBV7-9 combines with J gene TRBJ2-3; perhaps TRBD1 as D (6 bases). V lost 3 bases to trimming and J lost 2 bases, with 24 bases between them. Germline CDR1 and CDR2: SEHNR and FQNEAQ (reference sequence). The CDR3 sequence is 19 residues long. CDR3 residues: CASSFIGTSSSRVTDTQYF. The CDR3 region has the DNA TGTGCCAGCAGCTTTATAGGGACATCCTCCAGTAGGGTCACAGATACGCAGTATTTT.

The V call is TRBV18, the J call TRBJ2-2, with D unresolved. Germline V gene sequence: CDR1 KGHSH, CDR2 LQKENI. Trimming took 1 base from V and 7 from J, leaving 7 bases between them. The CDR3 covers 13 residues. The CDR3, as DNA: TGTGCCAGCTCACCACAAGGGAACGGGGAGCTGTTTTTT. This encodes CASSPQGNGELFF.

The rearrangement uses TRBV5-4 and TRBJ2-5; perhaps TRBD1 as D (6 bases). V was pared by 4 bases and J by 1 base, with 20 bases between. The germline V gene encodes CDR1 SGHNT and CDR2 YYREEE (reference sequence). CDR3 length: 17 residues. CDR3 sequence (DNA): TGTGCCAGCAGCCCCCCCGGCGCAGGGGCCCGCCAAGAGACCCAGTACTTC. It codes for CASSPPGAGARQETQYF.

The genes are TRBV6-5 and TRBJ1-2; 9 bases align to TRBD1. CDR1 is MNHEY and CDR2 is SVGAGI in the germline V gene. V dropped 6 bases and J dropped 13; count of bases not matched to a gene: 12. CDR3 size: 13 residues. The CDR3 region has the DNA TGTGCCAGCAGAGCGCCGGCACAGGGGGCTTCCACCTTC. Translating gives CASRAPAQGASTF.

The chain employs TRBV5-4 and TRBJ1-3, with a possible D match to TRBD1 (6 bases). Trimming took 3 bases from V and 2 from J, leaving 12 bases between them. The CDR3 totals 15 residues. The V gene's germline CDR1 is SGHNT and CDR2 YYREEE (reference sequence). Written as DNA, the CDR3 is TGTGCCAGCAGCTCCCAGGGGATGGCTGGAAACACCATATATTTT. The encoded protein is CASSSQGMAGNTIYF.

The genes are TRBV6-1 and TRBJ1-5, with 7 bases that match TRBD1. The CDR3 is made up of 14 amino acids. Germline V lookup: CDR1 MNHNS, CDR2 SASEGT. V lost 5 bases to trimming and J lost 5 bases; unmatched junction nucleotides: 6. The CDR3 spells CASSFDRDHQPQHF. For the CDR3, the DNA is TGTGCCAGCAGTTTTGACAGGGATCATCAGCCCCAGCATTTT.

CDR3 bases: TGTGCCAGTAGGATCGGACACGGAAATTCCTACGAGCAGTACTTC. This codes for CASRIGHGNSYEQYF. The genes are TRBV19 and TRBJ2-7; TRBD1 might be the D (5 bases). Germline V gene lookup returns CDR1 LNHDA and CDR2 SQIVND (reference sequence). V lost 6 bases to trimming and J lost 1 base, with 16 bases between them. The CDR3 length is 15 residues.

This chain links TRBV5-1 with TRBJ1-4; perhaps TRBD1 as D (5 bases). Per the germline V gene, CDR1 is SGHRS and CDR2 is YFSETQ. V was trimmed by 4 bases and J by 2 bases, leaving 12 bases between them. CDR3 size: 15 residues. CDR3 DNA: TGCGCCAGCAGCCCTCTTCCAGGGACTAATGAAAAACTGTTTTTT. It is translated as CASSPLPGTNEKLFF.

The CDR3 sequence is CASSPGRVKEKLFF. CDR3 nucleotide sequence: TGTGCCAGCAGCCCGGGCAGGGTAAAGGAAAAACTGTTTTTT. The chain has TRBV5-6 and TRBJ1-4; a possible D gene is TRBD1 (5 bases). V was shortened by 4 bases and J by 8 bases, with 15 bases between the two germline ends. Germline CDR1 reads SGHDT; CDR2 reads YYEEEE. The CDR3 loop spans 14 amino acids.

This chain connects TRBV4-2 to TRBJ2-1, with TRBD2 matching 11 bases. Per germline, CDR1 LGHNA and CDR2 YNFKEQ. J was trimmed by 4 bases and V by 0 bases; bases with no gene match: 8. The CDR3 loop spans 18 amino acids. The CDR3 reads CASSQDLGTSGGYNEQFF. Here the CDR3 DNA reads TGTGCCAGCAGCCAAGATCTAGGAACTAGCGGGGGTTACAATGAGCAGTTCTTC.

The CDR3 sequence: CASSPGGGSSYEQYF. The CDR3 DNA reads as TGTGCCAGCAGCCCGGGTGGGGGGAGCTCCTACGAGCAGTACTTC. V gene TRBV28 combines with J gene TRBJ2-7, with TRBD2 as a possible D gene (6 bases). Germline CDR1 MDHEN, CDR2 SYDVKM. Trimming took off 6 bases at V and 0 bases at J, with 15 bases between the two ends. CDR3 length: 15 residues.

J is TRBJ1-1 and V is TRBV18, with TRBD1 matching 10 bases. Germline V lookup: CDR1 KGHSH, CDR2 LQKENI. V shed 3 bases and J 4 bases; nucleotides not matched to a gene: 5. The CDR3 totals 15 residues. The CDR3 loop is CASSPRQGAATEAFF. The CDR3 DNA reads TGTGCCAGCTCACCCCGACAGGGGGCAGCCACTGAAGCTTTCTTT.

V usage is TRBV18 and J usage is TRBJ2-3; no clear D. Germline CDR1 and CDR2: KGHSH and LQKENI. V lost 10 bases and J 9 bases, leaving 17 bases between the germline ends. This CDR3 is 12 amino acids long. CDR3 sequence (DNA): TGTGCCACCGCGGACGGAATTGACACGCAGTATTTT. Residues: CATADGIDTQYF.

This clone was observed a single time. The rearrangement links TRBV7-8 to TRBJ1-2; D is ambiguous. The V gene lost 4 bases and the J gene lost 8 bases, with 14 bases spanning the gap. The CDR3 covers 13 residues. CDR1 and CDR2 (germline): SGHVS, FQNEAQ. CDR3 sequence: CASSSSSSHGYTF. The CDR3 coding sequence is TGTGCCAGCAGCTCCTCGAGCAGTCACGGCTACACCTTC. Full variable domain (remainder filled in from reference TRBV7-8 and TRBJ1-2): GAGVSQSPRYKVAKRGQDVALRCDPISGHVSLFWYQQALGQGPEFLTYFQNEAQLDKSGLPSDRFFAERPEGSVSTLKIQRTQQEDSAVYLCASSSSSSHGYTFGSGTRLTVV.

V gene TRBV7-9 combines with J gene TRBJ1-2, with a tentative D call TRBD1 (5 bases). V lost 0 bases and J lost 5, with 10 bases in between. Looked up from germline, CDR1 is SEHNR and CDR2 is FQNEAQ (reference sequence). This CDR3 has 14 amino acids. The CDR3 DNA sequence: TGTGCCAGCAGCTTAGCTTCAGGGCGGTATGGCTACACCTTC. As protein: CASSLASGRYGYTF.

This clone has just a few counts. The chain recombines TRBV6-1 with TRBJ1-1, with D unclear. Trimming took off 2 bases at V and 1 base at J, with 2 bases between the two ends. The V gene's germline CDR1 is MNHNS and CDR2 SASEGT. CDR3 length equals 12 residues. CDR3: CASSEQNTEAFF. Here the CDR3 DNA reads TGTGCCAGCAGTGAACAGAACACTGAAGCTTTCTTT.

CDR3 DNA: TGTGCCAGCAGCTATTGGACGGGGGTGGGTTCACCCCTCCACTTT. Its translation is CASSYWTGVGSPLHF. The chain links TRBV5-4 to TRBJ1-6; TRBD1 is a possible D gene (5 bases). Germline values: CDR1 SGHNT, CDR2 YYREEE (reference sequence). Trimming cost V 3 bases and J 9 bases, with 16 bases left between them. This CDR3 is 15 amino acids long. Full variable domain (remainder filled in from reference TRBV5-4 and TRBJ1-6): ETGVTQSPTHLIKTRGQQVTLRCSSQSGHNTVSWYQQALGQGPQFIFQYYREEENGRGNFPPRFSGLQFPNYSSELNVNALELDDSALYLCASSYWTGVGSPLHFGNGTRLTVT.

The chain recombines TRBV11-2 with TRBJ2-5, with D perhaps TRBD2 (5 bases). The CDR3 totals 14 residues. Germline V CDR1 and CDR2: SGHAT, FQNNGV. Trimming removed 4 bases from V and 1 base from J, with 10 bases in between. The CDR3 DNA reads TGTGCCAGCAGCTACACTAGGACCCAAGAGACCCAGTACTTC. It codes for CASSYTRTQETQYF.

The chain has TRBV2 and TRBJ2-5; D is perhaps TRBD1 (6 bases). V lost 7 bases, J lost 1 base, and 7 bases lay in between. Looked up from germline, CDR1 is SNHLY and CDR2 is FYNNEI. This CDR3 spans 12 amino acids. The CDR3 nucleotides read TGTGCCAGCAAGGGGGTCCAAGAGACCCAGTACTTC. Encoded protein: CASKGVQETQYF.

This clone has only a few counts. The rearrangement links TRBV9 to TRBJ2-2; D gene uncertain. Germline V gene data show CDR1 as SGDLS and CDR2 as YYNGEE. The CDR3 is made up of 16 amino acids. Trimming pared 1 base from V and 2 bases from J, leaving 12 bases between. In nucleotides, the CDR3 is TGTGCCAGCAGCGTATTGGCAGCGTCAAACACCGGGGAGCTGTTTTTT. The encoded protein is CASSVLAASNTGELFF. The whole variable domain, remainder taken from reference TRBV9 and TRBJ2-2, is DSGVTQTPKHLITATGQRVTLRCSPRSGDLSVYWYQQSLDQGLQFLIQYYNGEERAKGNILERFSAQQFPDLHSELNLSSLELGDSALYFCASSVLAASNTGELFFGEGSRLTVL.

V usage is TRBV18 and J usage is TRBJ1-1; the match to TRBD1 covers 12 bases. Per the germline V gene, CDR1 is KGHSH and CDR2 is LQKENI. The CDR3 runs to 16 residues. The trim removed 4 bases at V and 11 bases at J, leaving 14 bases unmatched. CDR3 protein: CASSQISVGQGARAFF. The CDR3 DNA is TGTGCCAGCTCACAGATATCCGTGGGACAGGGGGCGCGTGCTTTCTTT.

The chain carries TRBV6-6 and TRBJ2-1, with D possibly TRBD1 on 6 matching bases. Trimming stripped 0 bases from V and 7 bases from J, with 10 bases between. Looked up from germline, CDR1 is MNHNY and CDR2 is SVGAGI (reference sequence). CDR3 length: 14 amino acids. DNA of the CDR3: TGTGCCAGCAGTTACTCGGACAGTTCTAATGAGCAGTTCTTC. This translates into CASSYSDSSNEQFF.

This clone was observed a single time. The V call is TRBV7-9, the J call TRBJ1-1; D remains ambiguous. Germline V gene data show CDR1 as SEHNR and CDR2 as FQNEAQ (reference sequence). Trimming stripped 4 bases from V and 1 base from J, with 10 bases between. The CDR3 contains 14 residues. The CDR3, as DNA: TGTGCCAGCAGCTACATCCCCAAGAACACTGAAGCTTTCTTT. Protein: CASSYIPKNTEAFF.